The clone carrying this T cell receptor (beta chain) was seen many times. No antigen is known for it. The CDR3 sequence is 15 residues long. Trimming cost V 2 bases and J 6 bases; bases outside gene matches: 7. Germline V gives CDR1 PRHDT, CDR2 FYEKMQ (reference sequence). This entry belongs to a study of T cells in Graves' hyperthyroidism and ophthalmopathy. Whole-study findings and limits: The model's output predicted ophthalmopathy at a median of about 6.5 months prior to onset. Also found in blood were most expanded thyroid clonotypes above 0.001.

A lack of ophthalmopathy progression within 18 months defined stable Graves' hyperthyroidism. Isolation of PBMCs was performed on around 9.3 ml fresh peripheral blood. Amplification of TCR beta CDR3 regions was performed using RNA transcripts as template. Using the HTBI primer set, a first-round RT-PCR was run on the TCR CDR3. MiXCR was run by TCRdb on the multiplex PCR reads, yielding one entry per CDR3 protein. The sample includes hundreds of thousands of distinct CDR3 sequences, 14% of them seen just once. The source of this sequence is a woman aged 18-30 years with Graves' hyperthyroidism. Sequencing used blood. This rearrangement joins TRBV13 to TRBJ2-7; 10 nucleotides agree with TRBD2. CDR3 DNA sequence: TGTGCCAGCAGCTTAAGACTAGCGGGCTCTGGCGAGCAGTACTTC. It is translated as CASSLRLAGSGEQYF.